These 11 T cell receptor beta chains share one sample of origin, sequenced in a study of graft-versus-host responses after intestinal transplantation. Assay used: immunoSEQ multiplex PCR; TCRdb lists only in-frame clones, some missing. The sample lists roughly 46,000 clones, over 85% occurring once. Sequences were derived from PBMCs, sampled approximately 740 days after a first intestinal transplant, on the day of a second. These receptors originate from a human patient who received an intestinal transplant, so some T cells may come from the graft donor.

The CDR3 DNA reads as TGTGCCAGCAGCCACCCGGGACAGACACCGGAGACCCAGTACTTC. Protein: CASSHPGQTPETQYF. The genes are TRBV5-4 and TRBJ2-5, with 7 bases aligning to TRBD1. The CDR3 is 15 amino acids. Trimming took 4 bases from V and 5 from J; bases not matched to a gene: 11. CDR1 SGHNT and CDR2 YYREEE come from the germline V gene (reference sequence).

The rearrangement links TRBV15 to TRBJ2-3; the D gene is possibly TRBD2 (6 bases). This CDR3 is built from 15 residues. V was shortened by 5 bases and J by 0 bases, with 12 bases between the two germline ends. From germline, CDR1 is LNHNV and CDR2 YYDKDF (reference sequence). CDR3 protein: CATSGGRQSTDTQYF. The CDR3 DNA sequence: TGTGCCACCAGCGGAGGGAGGCAGAGCACAGATACGCAGTATTTT.

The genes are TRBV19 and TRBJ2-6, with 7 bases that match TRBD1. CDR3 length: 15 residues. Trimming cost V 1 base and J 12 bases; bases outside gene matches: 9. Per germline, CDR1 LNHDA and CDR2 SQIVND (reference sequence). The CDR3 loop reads CASSIGDSSQRVLTF. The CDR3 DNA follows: TGTGCCAGTAGTATAGGGGACAGCTCCCAACGCGTCCTGACTTTC. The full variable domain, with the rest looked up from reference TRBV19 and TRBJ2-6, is DGGITQSPKYLFRKEGQNVTLSCEQNLNHDAMYWYRQDPGQGLRLIYYSQIVNDFQKGDIAEGYSVSREKKESFPLTVTSAQKNPTAFYLCASSIGDSSQRVLTFGAGSRLTVL.

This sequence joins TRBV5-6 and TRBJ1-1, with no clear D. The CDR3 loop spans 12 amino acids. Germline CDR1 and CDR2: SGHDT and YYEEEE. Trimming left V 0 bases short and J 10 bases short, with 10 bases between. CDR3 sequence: CASSLGTKGAFF. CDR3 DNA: TGTGCCAGCAGCTTGGGCACGAAGGGAGCTTTCTTT.

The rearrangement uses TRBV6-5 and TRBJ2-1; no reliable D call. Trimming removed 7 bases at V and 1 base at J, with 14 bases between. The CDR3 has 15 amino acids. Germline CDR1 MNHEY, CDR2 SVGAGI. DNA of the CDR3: TGTGCCAGCACCAAAGAAAAAAAGTCCTACAATGAGCAGTTCTTC. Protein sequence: CASTKEKKSYNEQFF.

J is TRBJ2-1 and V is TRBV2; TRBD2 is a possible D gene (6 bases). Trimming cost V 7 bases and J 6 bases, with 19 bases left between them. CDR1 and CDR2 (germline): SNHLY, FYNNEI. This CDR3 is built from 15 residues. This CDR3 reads CASIDLTSLGNEQFF. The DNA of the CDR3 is TGTGCCAGCATCGACCTGACTAGTTTGGGCAATGAGCAGTTCTTC.

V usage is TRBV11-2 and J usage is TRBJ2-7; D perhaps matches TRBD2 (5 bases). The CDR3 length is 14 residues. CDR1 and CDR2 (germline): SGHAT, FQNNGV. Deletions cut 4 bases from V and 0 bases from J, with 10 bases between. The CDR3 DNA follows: TGTGCCAGCAGCTCCCGGGGTCTCTCCTACGAGCAGTACTTC. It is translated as CASSSRGLSYEQYF.

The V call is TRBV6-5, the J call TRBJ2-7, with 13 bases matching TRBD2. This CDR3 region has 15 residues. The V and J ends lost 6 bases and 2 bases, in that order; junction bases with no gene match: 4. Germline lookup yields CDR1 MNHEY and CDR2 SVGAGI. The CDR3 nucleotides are TGTGCCAGCAGGTGGGGGACTAGCGGGACCTACGAGCAGTACTTC. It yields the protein CASRWGTSGTYEQYF.

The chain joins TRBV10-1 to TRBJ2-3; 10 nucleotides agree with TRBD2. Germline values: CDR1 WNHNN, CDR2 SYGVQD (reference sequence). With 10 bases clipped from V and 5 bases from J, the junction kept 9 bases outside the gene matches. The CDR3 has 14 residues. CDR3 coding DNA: TGCGCCACCTGCAGCGGGAGGGGGATAGATACGCAGTATTTT. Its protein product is CATCSGRGIDTQYF.

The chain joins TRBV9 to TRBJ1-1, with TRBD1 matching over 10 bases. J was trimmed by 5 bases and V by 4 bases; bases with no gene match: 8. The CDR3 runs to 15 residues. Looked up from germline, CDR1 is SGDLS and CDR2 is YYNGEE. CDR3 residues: CASSPHGQGGTEAFF. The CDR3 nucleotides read TGTGCCAGCAGCCCTCACGGACAGGGGGGGACTGAAGCTTTCTTT.

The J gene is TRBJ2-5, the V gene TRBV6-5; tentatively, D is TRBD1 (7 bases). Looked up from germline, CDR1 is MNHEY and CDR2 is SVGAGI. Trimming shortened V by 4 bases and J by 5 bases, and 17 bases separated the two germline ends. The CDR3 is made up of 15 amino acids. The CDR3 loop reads CASSLGRGDLETQYF. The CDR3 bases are TGTGCCAGCAGTTTAGGCAGGGGGGATTTGGAGACCCAGTACTTC.